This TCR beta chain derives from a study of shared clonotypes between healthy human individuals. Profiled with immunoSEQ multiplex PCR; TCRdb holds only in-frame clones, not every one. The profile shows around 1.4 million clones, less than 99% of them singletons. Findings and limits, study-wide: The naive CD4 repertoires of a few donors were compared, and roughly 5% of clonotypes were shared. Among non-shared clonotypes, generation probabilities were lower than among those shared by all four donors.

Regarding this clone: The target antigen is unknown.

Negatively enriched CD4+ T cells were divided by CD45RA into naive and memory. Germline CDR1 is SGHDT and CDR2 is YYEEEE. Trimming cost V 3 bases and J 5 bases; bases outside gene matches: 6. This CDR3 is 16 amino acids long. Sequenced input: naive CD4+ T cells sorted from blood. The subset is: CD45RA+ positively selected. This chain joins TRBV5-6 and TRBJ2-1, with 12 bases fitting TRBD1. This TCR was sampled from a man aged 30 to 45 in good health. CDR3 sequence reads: CASSWDRGQVNNEQFF. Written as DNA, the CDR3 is TGTGCCAGCAGCTGGGACAGGGGGCAAGTAAACAATGAGCAGTTCTTC.